This TCR beta chain emerged from a study of T cells in localized non-small cell lung cancer. CDR1 and CDR2 (germline): LGHNA, YSLEER. The CDR3 has 16 residues. The V gene end was trimmed by 4 bases and the J gene end by 2 bases; junction bases not matched to a gene: 10. Here immunoSEQ multiplex PCR was the method, and the copy in TCRdb shows in-frame clones only, minus some. Among some 52,000 clones listed, 80% were seen once. Findings and caveats of the study: The appearance of a median approximately 60 of the top 100 tumor clones was seen in adjacent lung. The study sequenced only one region of the tumor. As a result, intratumor heterogeneity could not be excluded and remains possible. Greater T cell density in blood accompanied longer overall survival. Clonality peaked in uninvolved adjacent lung rather than tumor.

With respect to this clone: Its antigen remains unknown.

The chain is built from TRBV4-3 and TRBJ2-5, with TRBD2 matching 7 bases. The sample consisted of PBMCs, taken before any cancer treatment. The source is a woman aged 40-69 years with stage II lung adenocarcinoma. The CDR3 DNA sequence: TGCGCCAGCAGCCTGGTTGAGCGGGGCGGGCAAGAGACCCAGTACTTC. As protein: CASSLVERGGQETQYF.